The source of this T cell receptor beta chain is a study of blood T cells in healthy people across ages. V shed 5 bases, J shed 6 bases, and the junction held 9 bases outside the gene matches. This CDR3 spans 15 amino acids. Germline V CDR1 and CDR2: LGHDT, YNNKEL (reference sequence). Together with a sample-barcoded 5' primer, a J-beta primer mix was included in a second PCR lasting roughly 6 to 12 cycles. Every cDNA was tagged by a template-switch adaptor with 12 random nucleotides. From the 5' RACE reads, TCRdb called clonotypes with MiXCR, one entry per CDR3 protein. This table has about 930,000 distinct CDR3 sequences, around 29% appearing once. These data were also reused for a study on T cells of mothers and their children.

The sequencing sample was made of blood. The receptor's source is a middle-aged woman in good health. The chain carries TRBV3-1 and TRBJ2-7, with TRBD1 identical over 11 bases. The CDR3 is CASSNRDRGDREQYF. CDR3 nucleotides: TGTGCCAGCAGCAACCGGGACAGGGGGGACCGCGAGCAGTACTTC.